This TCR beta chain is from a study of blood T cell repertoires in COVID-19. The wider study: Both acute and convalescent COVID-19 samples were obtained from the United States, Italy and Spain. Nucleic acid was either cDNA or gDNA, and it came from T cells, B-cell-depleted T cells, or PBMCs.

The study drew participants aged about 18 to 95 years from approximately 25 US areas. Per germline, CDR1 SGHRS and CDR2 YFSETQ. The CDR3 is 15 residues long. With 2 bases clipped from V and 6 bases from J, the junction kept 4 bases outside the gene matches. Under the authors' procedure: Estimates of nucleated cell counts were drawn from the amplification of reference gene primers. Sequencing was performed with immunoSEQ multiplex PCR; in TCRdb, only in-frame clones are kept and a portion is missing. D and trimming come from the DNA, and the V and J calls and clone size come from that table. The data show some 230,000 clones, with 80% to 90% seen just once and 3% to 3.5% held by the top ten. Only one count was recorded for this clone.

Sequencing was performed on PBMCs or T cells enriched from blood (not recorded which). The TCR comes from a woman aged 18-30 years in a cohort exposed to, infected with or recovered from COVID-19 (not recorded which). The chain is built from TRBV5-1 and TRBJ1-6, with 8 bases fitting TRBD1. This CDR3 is CASSLGQGVNSPLHF. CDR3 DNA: TGCGCCAGCAGCTTAGGACAGGGTGTTAATTCACCCCTCCACTTT.